Shown below are 5 T cell receptor beta chains from a single sample sequenced in a study of STAT3 mutations in large granular lymphocyte leukemia. General study results and limits: At least one immunodominant TCR beta clonotype appeared in every T-cell large granular lymphocyte leukemia patient.

The repertoire was sequenced with immunoSEQ multiplex PCR; TCRdb's copy has only in-frame clones and lacks some. The sample includes 17,000 or so clones, almost 85% of them seen just once. For these receptors, no antigen is known. The sample comprised peripheral blood mononuclear cells. Source of these receptors: a man aged 45-65 years with T-cell large granular lymphocyte leukemia. Some clones in this sample may be carry-over from other donors' samples.

The V call is TRBV7-9, the J call TRBJ2-5; 16 bases fit TRBD2. CDR3 size: 17 residues. Germline CDR1 is SEHNR and CDR2 is FQNEAQ (reference sequence). The V and J ends lost 6 bases and 5 bases, in that order; junction bases with no gene match: 9. This CDR3 reads CASSPGLAGGPKETQYF. Here the CDR3 DNA reads TGTGCCAGCAGTCCGGGACTAGCGGGAGGGCCGAAGGAGACCCAGTACTTC.

V is TRBV4-1 and J is TRBJ2-7; D may be TRBD1 (6 bases). The CDR3 contains 13 residues. The V end lost 0 bases, the J end lost 5 bases, and 8 bases lay between the germline ends. Germline V CDR1 and CDR2: MGHRA, YSYEKL. The CDR3: CASSQDPGDEQYF. In nucleotides, the CDR3 is TGCGCCAGCAGCCAAGATCCAGGGGACGAGCAGTACTTC.

The chain has TRBV11-2 and TRBJ2-2; D is unresolved. Trimming pared 1 base from V and 8 bases from J, leaving 17 bases between. Germline-derived CDR1 and CDR2 are SGHAT and FQNNGV. CDR3 length: 16 amino acids. The CDR3 loop reads CASSLASRGLGGELFF. CDR3 bases: TGTGCCAGCAGCTTAGCTTCGAGAGGCCTAGGGGGGGAGCTGTTTTTT.

The rearrangement uses TRBV5-6 and TRBJ1-1; no definite D call. The CDR3 is 13 amino acids. The germline V and J ends were trimmed by 4 bases and 0 bases, with 7 bases remaining between them. The germline V gene encodes CDR1 SGHDT and CDR2 YYEEEE. The CDR3 loop reads CASSPGMNTEAFF. The CDR3 DNA follows: TGTGCCAGCAGCCCTGGGATGAACACTGAAGCTTTCTTT.

Of note for this clone: One junction end does not reproduce the germline sequence, and a read error may be involved. The chain uses TRBV20-1 and TRBJ2-7, with D perhaps matching TRBD1 or TRBD2 (7 bases each). From germline, CDR1 is DFQATT and CDR2 SNEGSKA (reference sequence). CDR3 length: 11 amino acids. For the CDR3, the DNA is TGCAGTGCGGAGGGGGGGGACAGCACTTTCTTC. It specifies CSAEGGDSTFF.